Listed here is a single T cell receptor beta chain. Its antigen is unknown. The V and J ends lost 4 bases and 4 bases, in that order; junction bases with no gene match: 5. CDR1 and CDR2 from the germline V gene are SEHNR and FQNEAQ (reference sequence). The CDR3 is 14 amino acids. In the PCR, 60 Vbeta and 13 Jbeta primers were used. Produced via immunoSEQ multiplex PCR; TCRdb's table is partial and in-frame only. The repertoire holds about 120,000 clones, with 79% as singletons. The data derive from a study of cytomegalovirus exposure and HLA in healthy donors. Study outcomes and limitations: Rare sequences made up most TCRs, while some public TCRs were found in many donors. 87-base-pair reads could not separate some V segments, including TRBV6-2 and TRBV6-3. Productive rates of about 87% or about 30% were seen for most TCR beta V segments in an earlier analysis. The authors assumed roughly uniform sequencing depth across donors for presence/absence analyses.

V gene TRBV7-9 combines with J gene TRBJ2-7; 9 bases align to TRBD1. The sample taken for sequencing was PBMCs. This receptor was obtained from a man aged 30-40 years in good health and CMV-seropositive. DNA of the CDR3: TGTGCCAGCAGCTCGGGGACAGGGAGTTACGAGCAGTACTTC. Its protein product is CASSSGTGSYEQYF.